A single sample gave rise to the 11 T cell receptor beta chains below, sequenced in a study of Ad26.COV2.S vaccination and SARS-CoV-2 variants. Documented treatment: about 20 received Ad26.COV2.S at low or high dose, single or two shots; 5 received placebo; per-sample allocation not given. At day 63 after the first vaccine or placebo injection, samples were drawn. The table came from immunoSEQ multiplex PCR; TCRdb's copy has only in-frame clones and leaves some out. The sample records around 450,000 clones, roughly 87% being singletons. The sample was peripheral blood, taken in a trial of Ad26.COV2.S vaccine versus placebo. These receptors all stem from a person between 18 and 59 years old who received the Ad26.COV2.S COVID-19 vaccine or a placebo.

V and J are TRBV6-5 and TRBJ2-3; tentatively, D is TRBD1 (6 bases). Trimming removed 3 bases at V and 3 bases at J, with 13 bases between. The germline CDR1 and CDR2 sequences are MNHEY and SVGAGI. The CDR3 is 15 residues long. CDR3: CASSYLRGKTDTQYF. In DNA form, the CDR3 reads TGTGCCAGCAGTTATCTGAGGGGGAAGACAGATACGCAGTATTTT.

The genes are TRBV7-9 and TRBJ1-3; D possibly corresponds to TRBD1 (5 bases). This CDR3 contains 15 residues. Germline CDR1 is SEHNR and CDR2 is FQNEAQ (reference sequence). V lost 5 bases and J 0 bases, leaving 11 bases between the germline ends. CDR3 sequence (DNA): TGTGCCAGCAGCCACCCCGGGGGCTCTGGAAACACCATATATTTT. It yields the protein CASSHPGGSGNTIYF.

Regarding this clone: The sample carries other DNA sequences with the same CDR3. This chain links TRBV12-3 or TRBV12-4 with TRBJ2-7, with TRBD1 matching 7 bases. The CDR3 sequence is 13 residues long. With 7 bases clipped from V and 0 bases from J, the junction kept 3 bases outside the gene matches. CDR3 sequence (DNA): TGTGCCAGCACAGGGGACAGCTCCTACGAGCAGTACTTC. Its protein is CASTGDSSYEQYF.

This chain joins TRBV9 and TRBJ2-1, with TRBD2 matching 8 bases. CDR1 and CDR2 (germline): SGDLS, YYNGEE. The CDR3 runs to 15 residues. Germline trimming cut 0 bases from V and 8 bases from J; bases unmatched to any gene: 7. Here the CDR3 DNA reads TGTGCCAGCAGCGTAGGCGGGGGGCCCTTTGATGAGCAGTTCTTC. It yields the protein CASSVGGGPFDEQFF.

This rearrangement joins TRBV25-1 to TRBJ1-1; weak D call: TRBD1 (5 bases). CDR1 and CDR2 (germline): MGHDK, SYGVNS. The CDR3 spans 16 residues. V shed 1 base and J shed 0 bases, with 12 bases lying between them. The CDR3 sequence: CASSESPAGMNTEAFF. CDR3 nucleotides: TGTGCCAGCAGTGAATCACCGGCAGGGATGAACACTGAAGCTTTCTTT.

This clone has a single count. This chain connects TRBV5-1 to TRBJ1-1; 7 nucleotides agree with TRBD1. V lost 5 bases and J lost 1; bases outside the gene matches: 5. CDR3 length equals 14 residues. Germline CDR1 is SGHRS and CDR2 is YFSETQ. The CDR3 bases are TGCGCCAGCAGGGAACAGGGGTCGAACACTGAAGCTTTCTTT. Amino acids: CASREQGSNTEAFF.

The chain couples TRBV4-1 to TRBJ1-5; 9 bases are a match to TRBD1. The CDR3 extends over 17 amino acids. Germline CDR1 is MGHRA and CDR2 is YSYEKL. V shed 3 bases, J shed 5 bases, and the junction held 11 bases outside the gene matches. For the CDR3, the DNA is TGCGCCAGCAGCCACCGATTTTCGGGACAGGGTGATCAGCCCCAGCATTTT. It codes for CASSHRFSGQGDQPQHF.

The genes are TRBV19 and TRBJ2-3, with TRBD1 identical over 10 bases. After removal of 5 bases from V and 1 base from J, the junction contained 3 bases not matched to a gene. The germline CDR1 and CDR2 sequences are LNHDA and SQIVND (reference sequence). This CDR3 has 15 amino acids. Here the CDR3 DNA reads TGTGCCAGTAGTCCCGGACAGGGGGGCACAGATACGCAGTATTTT. Its protein is CASSPGQGGTDTQYF. Full variable domain (remainder filled in from reference TRBV19 and TRBJ2-3): DGGITQSPKYLFRKEGQNVTLSCEQNLNHDAMYWYRQDPGQGLRLIYYSQIVNDFQKGDIAEGYSVSREKKESFPLTVTSAQKNPTAFYLCASSPGQGGTDTQYFGPGTRLTVL.

The V and J genes are TRBV23-1 and TRBJ1-5; 7 bases match TRBD1. TRBV23-1 is flagged as an ORF with uncertain function. The trim removed 7 bases at V and 2 bases at J, leaving 14 bases unmatched. This CDR3 is 17 amino acids long. CDR3 amino acids: CASITMQRGPCNQPQHF. The CDR3, as DNA: TGCGCCAGCATCACTATGCAAAGGGGGCCCTGCAATCAGCCCCAGCATTTT.

The chain links TRBV7-3 to TRBJ1-3; 10 nucleotides agree with TRBD1. CDR3 length: 15 amino acids. J was trimmed by 4 bases and V by 4 bases; bases with no gene match: 4. Per germline, CDR1 SGHTA and CDR2 FQGTGA. CDR3 in DNA: TGTGCCAGCAGCTCAGGGACAGGGGCAGGAAACACCATATATTTT. Translation: CASSSGTGAGNTIYF.

The J gene is TRBJ1-1, the V gene TRBV18, with D possibly being TRBD1 (5 bases). V was shortened by 2 bases and J by 4 bases, with 14 bases between the two germline ends. Germline V gene lookup returns CDR1 KGHSH and CDR2 LQKENI. The CDR3 contains 15 residues. This CDR3 is CASSPSLGRATEAFF. The DNA for the CDR3 is TGTGCCAGCTCACCATCGCTGGGCAGGGCCACTGAAGCTTTCTTT.